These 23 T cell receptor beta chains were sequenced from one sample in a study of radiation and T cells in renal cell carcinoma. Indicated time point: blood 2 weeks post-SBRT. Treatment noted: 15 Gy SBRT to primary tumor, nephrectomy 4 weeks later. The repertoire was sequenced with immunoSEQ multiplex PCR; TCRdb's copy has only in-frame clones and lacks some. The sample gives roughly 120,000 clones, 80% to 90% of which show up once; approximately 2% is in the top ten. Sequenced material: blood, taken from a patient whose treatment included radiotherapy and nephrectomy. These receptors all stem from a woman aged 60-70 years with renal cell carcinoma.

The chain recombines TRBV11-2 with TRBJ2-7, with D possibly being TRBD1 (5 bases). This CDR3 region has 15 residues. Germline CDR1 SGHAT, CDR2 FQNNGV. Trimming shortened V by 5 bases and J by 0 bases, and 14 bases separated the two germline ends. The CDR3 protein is CASSQSSDSSYEQYF. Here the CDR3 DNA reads TGTGCCAGCAGCCAATCTTCAGACAGCTCCTACGAGCAGTACTTC.

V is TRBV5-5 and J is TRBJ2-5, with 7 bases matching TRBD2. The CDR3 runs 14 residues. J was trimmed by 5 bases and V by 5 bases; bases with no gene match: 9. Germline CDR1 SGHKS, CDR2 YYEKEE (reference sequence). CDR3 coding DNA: TGTGCCAGCAGAGGCGCCTGGGGAGGGGAGACCCAGTACTTC. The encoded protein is CASRGAWGGETQYF.

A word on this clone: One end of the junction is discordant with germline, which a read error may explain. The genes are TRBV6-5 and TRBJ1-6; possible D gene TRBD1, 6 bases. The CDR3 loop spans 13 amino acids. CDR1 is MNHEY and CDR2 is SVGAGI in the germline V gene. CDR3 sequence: CAISGGGDSPLHF. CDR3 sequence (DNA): TGTGCCATCAGTGGTGGGGGCGACTCACCCCTCCACTTT.

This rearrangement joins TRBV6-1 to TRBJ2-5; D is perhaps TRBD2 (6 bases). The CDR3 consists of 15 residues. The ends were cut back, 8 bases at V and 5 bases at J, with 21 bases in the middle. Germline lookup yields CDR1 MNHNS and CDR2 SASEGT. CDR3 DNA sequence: TGTGCCAGCCATAAAGGGGTCGGGGGTCCGGAGACCCAGTACTTC. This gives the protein CASHKGVGGPETQYF.

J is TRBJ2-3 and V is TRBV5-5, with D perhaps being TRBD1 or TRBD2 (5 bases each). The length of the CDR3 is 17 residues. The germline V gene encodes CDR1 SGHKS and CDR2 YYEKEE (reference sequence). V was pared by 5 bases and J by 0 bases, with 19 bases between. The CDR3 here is CASSRGVASISTDTQYF. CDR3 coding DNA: TGTGCCAGCAGTCGAGGGGTAGCGAGTATTAGCACAGATACGCAGTATTTT.

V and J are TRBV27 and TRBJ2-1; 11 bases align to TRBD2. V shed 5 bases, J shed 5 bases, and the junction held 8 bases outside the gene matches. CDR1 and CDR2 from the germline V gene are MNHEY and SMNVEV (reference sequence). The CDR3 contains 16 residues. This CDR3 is CASSAIAGGPNNEQFF. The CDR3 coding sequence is TGTGCCAGCAGTGCCATAGCGGGAGGGCCTAACAATGAGCAGTTCTTC.

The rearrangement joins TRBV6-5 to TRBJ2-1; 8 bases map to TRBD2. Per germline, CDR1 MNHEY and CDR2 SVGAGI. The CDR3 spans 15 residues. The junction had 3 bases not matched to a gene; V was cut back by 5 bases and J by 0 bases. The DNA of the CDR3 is TGTGCCAGCAGTGCGGGGGGCCCCTCCTACAATGAGCAGTTCTTC. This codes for CASSAGGPSYNEQFF.

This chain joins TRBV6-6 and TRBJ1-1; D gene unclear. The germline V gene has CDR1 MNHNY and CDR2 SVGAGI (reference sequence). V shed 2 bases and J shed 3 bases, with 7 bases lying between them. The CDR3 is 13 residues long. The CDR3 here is CASSYATDTEAFF. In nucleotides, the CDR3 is TGTGCCAGCAGTTACGCCACAGACACTGAAGCTTTCTTT.

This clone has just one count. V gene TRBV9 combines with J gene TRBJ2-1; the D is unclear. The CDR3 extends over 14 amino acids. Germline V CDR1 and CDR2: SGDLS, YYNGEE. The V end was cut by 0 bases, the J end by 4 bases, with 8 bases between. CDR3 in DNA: TGTGCCAGCAGCGTAGTAGGTGAATACAATGAGCAGTTCTTC. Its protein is CASSVVGEYNEQFF. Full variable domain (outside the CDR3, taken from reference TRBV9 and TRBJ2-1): DSGVTQTPKHLITATGQRVTLRCSPRSGDLSVYWYQQSLDQGLQFLIQYYNGEERAKGNILERFSAQQFPDLHSELNLSSLELGDSALYFCASSVVGEYNEQFFGPGTRLTVL.

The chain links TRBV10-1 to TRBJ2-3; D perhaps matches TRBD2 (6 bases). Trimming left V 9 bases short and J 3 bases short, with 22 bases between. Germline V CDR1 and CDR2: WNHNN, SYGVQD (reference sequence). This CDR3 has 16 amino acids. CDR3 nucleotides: TGCGCCAGTACGCCAAGTCGGCGGGGTGAAACAGATACGCAGTATTTT. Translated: CASTPSRRGETDTQYF.

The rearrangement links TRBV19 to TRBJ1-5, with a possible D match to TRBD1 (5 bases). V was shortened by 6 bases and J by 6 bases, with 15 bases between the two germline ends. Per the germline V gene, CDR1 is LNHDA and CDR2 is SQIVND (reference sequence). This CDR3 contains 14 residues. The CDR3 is CASRDGGTSQPQHF. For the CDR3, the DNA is TGTGCCAGTAGGGACGGGGGAACGAGTCAGCCCCAGCATTTT.

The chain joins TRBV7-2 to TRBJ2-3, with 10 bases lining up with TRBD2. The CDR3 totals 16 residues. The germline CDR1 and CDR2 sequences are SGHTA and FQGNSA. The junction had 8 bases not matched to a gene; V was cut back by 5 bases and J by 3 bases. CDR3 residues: CASSQEPSGSTDTQYF. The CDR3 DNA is TGTGCCAGCAGCCAAGAACCTAGCGGGAGTACAGATACGCAGTATTTT.

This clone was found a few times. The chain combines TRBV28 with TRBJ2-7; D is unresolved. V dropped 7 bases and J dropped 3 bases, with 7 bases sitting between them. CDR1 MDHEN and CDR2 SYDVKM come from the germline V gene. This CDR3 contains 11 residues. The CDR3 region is CASTSGYEQYF. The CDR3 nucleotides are TGTGCCAGCACCTCCGGCTACGAGCAGTACTTC.

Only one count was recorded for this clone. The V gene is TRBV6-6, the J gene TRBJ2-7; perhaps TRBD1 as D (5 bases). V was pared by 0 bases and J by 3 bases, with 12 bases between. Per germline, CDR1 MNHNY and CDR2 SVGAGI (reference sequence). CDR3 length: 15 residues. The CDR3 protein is CASSYSSTAIYEQYF. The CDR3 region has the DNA TGTGCCAGCAGTTACTCCTCGACAGCCATCTACGAGCAGTACTTC.

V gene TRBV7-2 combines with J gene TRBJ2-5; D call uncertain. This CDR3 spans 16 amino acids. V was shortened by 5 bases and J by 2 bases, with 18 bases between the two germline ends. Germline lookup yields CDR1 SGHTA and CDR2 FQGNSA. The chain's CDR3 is CASSQYGLRRQETQYF. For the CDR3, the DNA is TGTGCCAGCAGCCAATACGGCCTCCGCAGACAAGAGACCCAGTACTTC.

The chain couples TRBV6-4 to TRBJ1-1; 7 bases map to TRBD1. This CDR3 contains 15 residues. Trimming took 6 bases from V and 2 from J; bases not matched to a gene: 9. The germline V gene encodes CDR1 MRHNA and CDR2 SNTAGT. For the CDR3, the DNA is TGTGCCAGCAGCGGGCCAGGGGGGGCAAACACTGAAGCTTTCTTT. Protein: CASSGPGGANTEAFF.

The CDR3 is CASSRALTGPFSGNTIYF. The CDR3 DNA reads as TGTGCCAGCAGTCGAGCATTGACAGGGCCTTTCTCTGGAAACACCATATATTTT. This chain joins TRBV28 and TRBJ1-3; 7 bases are shared with TRBD1. Germline CDR1 reads MDHEN; CDR2 reads SYDVKM. J was trimmed by 0 bases and V by 5 bases; bases with no gene match: 13. This CDR3 spans 18 amino acids.

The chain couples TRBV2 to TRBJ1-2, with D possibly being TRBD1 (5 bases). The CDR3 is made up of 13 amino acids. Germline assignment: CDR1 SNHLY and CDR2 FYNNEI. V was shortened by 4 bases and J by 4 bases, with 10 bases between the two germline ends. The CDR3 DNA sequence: TGTGCCAGCAGTGCAGGGTCTCCCTATGGCTACACCTTC. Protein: CASSAGSPYGYTF.

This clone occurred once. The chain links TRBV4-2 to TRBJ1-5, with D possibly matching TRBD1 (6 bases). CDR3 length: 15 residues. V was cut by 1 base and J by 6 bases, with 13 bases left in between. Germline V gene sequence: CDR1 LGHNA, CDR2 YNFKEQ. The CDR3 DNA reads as TGTGCCAGCAGCCAAGGCGGGGGCTTTAGTCAGCCCCAGCATTTT. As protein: CASSQGGGFSQPQHF.

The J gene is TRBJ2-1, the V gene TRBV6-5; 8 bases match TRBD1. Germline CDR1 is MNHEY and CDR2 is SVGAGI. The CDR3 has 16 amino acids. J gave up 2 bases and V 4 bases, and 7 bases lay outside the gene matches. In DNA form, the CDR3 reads TGTGCCAGCAGTTCCTACGGGACAGGACCCTACAATGAGCAGTTCTTC. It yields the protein CASSSYGTGPYNEQFF.

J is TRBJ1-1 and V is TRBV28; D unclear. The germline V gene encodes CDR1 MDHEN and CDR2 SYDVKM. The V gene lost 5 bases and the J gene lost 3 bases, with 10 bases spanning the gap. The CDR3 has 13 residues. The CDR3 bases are TGTGCCAGCAGTCCGGGGTGGGACACTGAAGCTTTCTTT. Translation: CASSPGWDTEAFF.

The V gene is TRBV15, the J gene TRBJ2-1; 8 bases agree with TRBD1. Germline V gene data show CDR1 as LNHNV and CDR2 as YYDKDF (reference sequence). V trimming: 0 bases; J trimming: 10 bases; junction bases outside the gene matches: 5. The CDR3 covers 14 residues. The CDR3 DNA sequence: TGTGCCACCAGCAGAGATAGGACAGGGAAAGAGCAGTTCTTC. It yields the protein CATSRDRTGKEQFF.

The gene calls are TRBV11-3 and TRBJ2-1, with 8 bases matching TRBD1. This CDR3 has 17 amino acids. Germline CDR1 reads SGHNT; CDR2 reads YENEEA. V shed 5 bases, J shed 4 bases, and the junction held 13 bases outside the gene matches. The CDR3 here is CASSPRGGQGQYNEQFF. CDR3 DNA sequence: TGTGCCAGCAGCCCTAGGGGCGGACAGGGTCAGTACAATGAGCAGTTCTTC. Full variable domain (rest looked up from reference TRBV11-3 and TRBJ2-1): EAGVVQSPRYKIIEKKQPVAFWCNPISGHNTLYWYLQNLGQGPELLIRYENEEAVDDSQLPKDRFSAERLKGVDSTLKIQPAELGDSAVYLCASSPRGGQGQYNEQFFGPGTRLTVL.